This TCR beta chain was sequenced during a study of radiation and T cells in renal cell carcinoma. The overall study: Nephrectomy followed 15 Gy stereotactic body radiation by 4 weeks.

Study-level points and caveats: Pretreatment tumor biopsies were lacking, so baseline clonotypes are unknown.

Germline V lookup: CDR1 SGHVS, CDR2 FNYEAQ. The ends lost 4 bases at V and 0 bases at J; junction bases unmatched: 5. The CDR3 covers 15 residues. In its sample, this clone was seen once. Its antigen is still unknown. As to time point: blood 2 weeks post-SBRT. Treatment noted: 15 Gy SBRT to primary tumor, nephrectomy 4 weeks later. TCRdb's table, derived via immunoSEQ multiplex PCR, lists solely in-frame clones and lacks some. This sample has about 120,000 clones, with roughly 77% found just once. The sequencing here drew on blood, taken from a patient whose treatment included radiotherapy and nephrectomy. The sequence derives from a woman aged 60-75 years with renal cell carcinoma. The chain has TRBV7-6 and TRBJ1-1; 7 bases fit TRBD1. CDR3 residues: CASSSRQGMNTEAFF. The CDR3, as DNA: TGTGCCAGCAGCTCCCGACAGGGCATGAACACTGAAGCTTTCTTT.